This T cell receptor (beta chain) was obtained from a study of cytomegalovirus exposure and HLA in healthy donors. Across the study: An earlier analysis found roughly 100 million unique TCR beta sequences from around 180 million T cells. The study, taken as a whole, reports: Another analysis was done later, and it associated roughly 15,000 TCR beta sequences with HLA alleles at 0.05 false discovery rate. In a later analysis, the majority of CMV-associated beta chains seemingly showed HLA restriction. Per a prior analysis, the majority of TCR beta V segments were productive roughly 90% or roughly 30% of the time.

About this clone: Its antigen is as yet unknown.

The PCR had 60 Vbeta and 13 Jbeta primers. This table comes from immunoSEQ multiplex PCR, and its TCRdb copy is limited to in-frame clones, with some not included. The sample includes about 83,000 clones, just under 75% of them seen just once. The CDR3 consists of 13 residues. Per the germline V gene, CDR1 is SGHDN and CDR2 is FVKESK. The germline V and J ends were trimmed by 4 bases and 0 bases, with 4 bases remaining between them. The receptor was derived from a man aged 55 to 70 in good health and CMV-seronegative. The sample was PBMCs. The chain carries TRBV14 and TRBJ1-3; D remains ambiguous. CDR3 amino acids: CASSLSSGNTIYF. The CDR3 DNA reads as TGTGCCAGCAGCCTGAGCTCTGGAAACACCATATATTTT.